This T cell receptor (beta chain) was profiled in a study of cytomegalovirus exposure and HLA in healthy donors. CDR1 SGHRS and CDR2 YFSETQ come from the germline V gene. V dropped 0 bases and J dropped 1 base, with 6 bases sitting between them. This CDR3 comprises 14 residues. PCR used 60 Vbeta primers and 13 Jbeta primers. Some clones are missing from TCRdb's copy, which holds only in-frame ones; the method was immunoSEQ multiplex PCR. This table has 95,000 to 150,000 clones, about four fifths appearing once. The clonotype originates from a woman in her 50s in good health and CMV-seropositive. The chain employs TRBV5-1 and TRBJ2-3; no reliable D call. The sample comprised PBMCs. DNA for the CDR3: TGCGCCAGCAGCTTGGACAGAGGCACAGATACGCAGTATTTT. As protein: CASSLDRGTDTQYF.